The rows below give T cell receptor beta chains drawn from one sample of a study of response to subunit inactivated influenza vaccine. TCRdb reanalysed the RT-PCR reads using MiXCR and keeps one entry per CDR3 protein. This table has 400,000 to 650,000 distinct CDR3 sequences, 6% to 9% appearing once. This material consisted of PBMCs from blood, taken around 25 months after vaccination. The receptor set was obtained from a man aged 50 to 75 who received an inactivated influenza vaccine. Each CDR3 is given without its conserved first and last residue.

j_call: TRBJ2-7; v_call: TRBV28; cdr3_aa: ASSDLAGSYEQY
j_call: TRBJ2-7; v_call: TRBV7-2; cdr3_aa: ASSPQQGPYEQY
j_call: TRBJ1-1; v_call: TRBV4-3; cdr3_aa: ASRDRVSMNTEAF
j_call: TRBJ2-1; v_call: TRBV15; cdr3_aa: ATSRTGTSYHEQF
j_call: TRBJ2-7; v_call: TRBV29-1; cdr3_aa: SVVGGSPHGSYEQY
j_call: TRBJ2-1; v_call: TRBV29-1; cdr3_aa: SVGPGGPYNEQF
j_call: TRBJ2-7; v_call: TRBV20-1; cdr3_aa: SANPRTGIREQY
j_call: TRBJ2-7; v_call: TRBV19; cdr3_aa: ASSTYRGPYEQY
j_call: TRBJ1-2; v_call: TRBV6-1; cdr3_aa: ASSRRVTNYGYT
j_call: TRBJ1-5; v_call: TRBV5-1; cdr3_aa: ASSLNGLNQPQH
j_call: TRBJ2-7; v_call: TRBV10-3; cdr3_aa: AISAQTYEQY
j_call: TRBJ2-5; v_call: TRBV29-1; cdr3_aa: SATGLETQY
j_call: TRBJ1-5; v_call: TRBV9; cdr3_aa: ANSADAGPRVQH
j_call: TRBJ2-1; v_call: TRBV20-1; cdr3_aa: SARRLAGGYNEQF
j_call: TRBJ2-2; v_call: TRBV24-1; cdr3_aa: ATSDLVSGGLTGELF
j_call: TRBJ1-4; v_call: TRBV7-9; cdr3_aa: ASSSGTGGSEKLF
j_call: TRBJ1-2; v_call: TRBV7-2; cdr3_aa: ASSPNAGAGGYT
j_call: TRBJ2-4; v_call: TRBV24-1; cdr3_aa: ATSASDPNSDFKNIQY
j_call: TRBJ1-4; v_call: TRBV5-1; cdr3_aa: ASSYSLGEKLF
j_call: TRBJ2-7; v_call: TRBV6-2/TRBV6-3; cdr3_aa: ASSASGDPYEQY
j_call: TRBJ2-7; v_call: TRBV20-1; cdr3_aa: SARERSSYEQY
j_call: TRBJ2-7; v_call: TRBV7-6; cdr3_aa: ASSLTESSYEQY
j_call: TRBJ2-2; v_call: TRBV7-3; cdr3_aa: ASSSATGELF
j_call: TRBJ2-2; v_call: TRBV7-9; cdr3_aa: ASSLFGLAGLTGELF
j_call: TRBJ2-5; v_call: TRBV6-2/TRBV6-3; cdr3_aa: ASSSPLTGRQETQY
j_call: TRBJ2-7; v_call: TRBV10-3; cdr3_aa: AIRAGTGGYEQY
j_call: TRBJ2-3; v_call: TRBV6-2/TRBV6-3; cdr3_aa: ASSYQGATDTQY
j_call: TRBJ2-7; v_call: TRBV9; cdr3_aa: ASSVDAGGTYEQY
j_call: TRBJ1-5; v_call: TRBV19; cdr3_aa: ASSIASNQPQH
j_call: TRBJ2-7; v_call: TRBV6-6; cdr3_aa: ASSNGVIYEQY
j_call: TRBJ1-6; v_call: TRBV5-6; cdr3_aa: ASSTGQGNSPLH
j_call: TRBJ2-1; v_call: TRBV5-1; cdr3_aa: ASRRVSGNLNEQF
j_call: TRBJ1-5; v_call: TRBV7-8; cdr3_aa: ASSAVGGSNQPQH
j_call: TRBJ1-6; v_call: TRBV12-3/TRBV12-4; cdr3_aa: ASSWGRDSPLH
j_call: TRBJ2-1; v_call: TRBV10-3; cdr3_aa: AISDGGTNYNEQF
j_call: TRBJ1-6; v_call: TRBV5-1; cdr3_aa: ASSLGQANSPLH
j_call: TRBJ2-1; v_call: TRBV3-1; cdr3_aa: ASSQVVQREGYEQF
j_call: TRBJ1-2; v_call: TRBV12-3/TRBV12-4; cdr3_aa: ASSPPGQGSRYT
j_call: TRBJ2-1; v_call: TRBV29-1; cdr3_aa: SAREIVNNEQF
j_call: TRBJ1-3; v_call: TRBV6-1; cdr3_aa: ASMSLSSGNTIY
j_call: TRBJ2-1; v_call: TRBV11-2; cdr3_aa: ASSLAGDSRREQF
j_call: TRBJ2-3; v_call: TRBV7-6; cdr3_aa: ASSSGQGTDTQY
j_call: TRBJ1-5; v_call: TRBV5-6; cdr3_aa: ASSLFGSTIQPQH
j_call: TRBJ1-2; v_call: TRBV3-1; cdr3_aa: ASGLGQGYT
j_call: TRBJ1-5; v_call: TRBV28; cdr3_aa: ASSSTGGQGNQPQH
j_call: TRBJ2-7; v_call: TRBV13; cdr3_aa: ASSSLPGEQY
j_call: TRBJ1-3; v_call: TRBV4-2; cdr3_aa: ASSQGQGASGNTIY
j_call: TRBJ1-1; v_call: TRBV7-2; cdr3_aa: ASSFGLPEAF